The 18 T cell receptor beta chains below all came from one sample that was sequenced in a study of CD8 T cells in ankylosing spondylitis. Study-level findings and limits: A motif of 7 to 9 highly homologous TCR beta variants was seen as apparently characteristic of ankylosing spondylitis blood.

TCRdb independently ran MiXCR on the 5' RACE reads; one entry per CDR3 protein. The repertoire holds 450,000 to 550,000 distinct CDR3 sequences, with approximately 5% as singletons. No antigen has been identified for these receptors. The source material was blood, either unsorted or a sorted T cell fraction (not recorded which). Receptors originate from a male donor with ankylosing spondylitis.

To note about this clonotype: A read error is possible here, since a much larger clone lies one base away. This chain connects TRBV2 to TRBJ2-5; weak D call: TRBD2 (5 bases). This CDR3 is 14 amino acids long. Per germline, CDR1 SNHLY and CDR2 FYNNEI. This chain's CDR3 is CASSRSSGEETQSF. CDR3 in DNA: TGTGCCAGCAGTCGGTCCAGCGGAGAAGAGACCCAGTCCTTC.

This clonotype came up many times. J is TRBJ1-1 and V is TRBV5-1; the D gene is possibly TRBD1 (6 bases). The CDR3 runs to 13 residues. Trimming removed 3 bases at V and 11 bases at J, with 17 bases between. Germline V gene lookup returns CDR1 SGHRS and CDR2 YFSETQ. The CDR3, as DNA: TGCGCCAGCAGCTCTCCAGGGGCCAACTGGGCTTTCTTT. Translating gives CASSSPGANWAFF.

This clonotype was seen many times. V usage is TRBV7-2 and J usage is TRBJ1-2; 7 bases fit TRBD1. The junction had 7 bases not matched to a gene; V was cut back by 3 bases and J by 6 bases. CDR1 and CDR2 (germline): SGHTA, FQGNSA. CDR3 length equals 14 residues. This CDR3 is CASSFYGTADGYTF. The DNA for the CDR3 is TGTGCCAGCAGCTTCTACGGGACAGCAGATGGCTACACCTTC.

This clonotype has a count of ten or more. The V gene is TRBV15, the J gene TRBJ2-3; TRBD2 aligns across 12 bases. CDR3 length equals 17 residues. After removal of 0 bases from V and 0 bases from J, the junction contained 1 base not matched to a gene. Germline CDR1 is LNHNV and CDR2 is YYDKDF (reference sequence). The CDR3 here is CATSRDLAGGSTDTQYF. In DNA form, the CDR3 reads TGTGCCACCAGCAGAGATCTAGCGGGAGGGAGCACAGATACGCAGTATTTT.

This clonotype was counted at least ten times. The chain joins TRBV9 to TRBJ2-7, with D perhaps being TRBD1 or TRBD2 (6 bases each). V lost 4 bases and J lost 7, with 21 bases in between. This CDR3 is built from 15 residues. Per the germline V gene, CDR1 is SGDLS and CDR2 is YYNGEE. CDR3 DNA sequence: TGTGCCAGCAGCCCTAGTGGGGGGCTGGAAGTTGAGCAGTACTTC. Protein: CASSPSGGLEVEQYF.

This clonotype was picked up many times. The CDR3 region has the DNA TGCAGCCGGGCAGGGCCAGAGACCCAGTACTTC. This gives the protein CSRAGPETQYF. This chain joins TRBV20-1 and TRBJ2-5; tentatively, D is TRBD1 (5 bases). Germline CDR1 is DFQATT and CDR2 is SNEGSKA (reference sequence). The CDR3 has 11 amino acids.

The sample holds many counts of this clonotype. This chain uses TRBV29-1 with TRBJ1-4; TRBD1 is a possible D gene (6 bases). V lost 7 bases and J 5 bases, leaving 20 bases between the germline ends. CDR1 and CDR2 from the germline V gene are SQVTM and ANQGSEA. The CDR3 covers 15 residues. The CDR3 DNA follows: TGCAGCGCCCGTCGTCCGGGACACGAGAATGAAAAACTGTTTTTT. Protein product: CSARRPGHENEKLFF.

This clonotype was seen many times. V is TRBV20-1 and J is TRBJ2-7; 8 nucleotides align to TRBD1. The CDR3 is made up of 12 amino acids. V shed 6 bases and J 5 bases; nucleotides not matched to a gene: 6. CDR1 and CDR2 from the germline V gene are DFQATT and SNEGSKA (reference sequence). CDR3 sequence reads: CSARTGFDEQYF. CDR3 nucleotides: TGCAGTGCACGGACAGGGTTCGACGAGCAGTACTTC.

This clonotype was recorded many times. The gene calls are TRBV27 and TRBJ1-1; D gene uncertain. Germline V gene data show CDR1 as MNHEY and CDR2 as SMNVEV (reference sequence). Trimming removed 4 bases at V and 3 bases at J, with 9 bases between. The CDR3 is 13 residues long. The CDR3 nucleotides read TGTGCCAGCAGTTGGGTTTCTTACACTGAAGCTTTCTTT. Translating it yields CASSWVSYTEAFF.

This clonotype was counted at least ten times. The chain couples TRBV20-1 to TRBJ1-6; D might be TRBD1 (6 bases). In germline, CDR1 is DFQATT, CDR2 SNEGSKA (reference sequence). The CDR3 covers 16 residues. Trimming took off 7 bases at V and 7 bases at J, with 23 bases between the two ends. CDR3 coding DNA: TGCAGTGTCCTTACCGGGACACTCTTTAAGAATTCACCCCTCCACTTT. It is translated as CSVLTGTLFKNSPLHF.

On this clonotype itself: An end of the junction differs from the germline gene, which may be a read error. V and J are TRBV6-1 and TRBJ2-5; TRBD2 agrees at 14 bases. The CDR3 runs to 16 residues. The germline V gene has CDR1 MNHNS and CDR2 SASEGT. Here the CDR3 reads CASSRLAGGPAEIQYF. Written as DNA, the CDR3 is TGTGCCAGCAGTCGACTAGCGGGAGGGCCCGCAGAGATCCAGTACTTC.

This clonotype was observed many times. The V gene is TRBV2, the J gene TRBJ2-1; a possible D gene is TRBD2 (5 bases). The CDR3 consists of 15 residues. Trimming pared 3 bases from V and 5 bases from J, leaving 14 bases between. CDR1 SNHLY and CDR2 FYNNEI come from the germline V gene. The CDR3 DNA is TGTGCCAGCAGTGAGGCGTCCCCCGGGGACAATGAGCAGTTCTTC. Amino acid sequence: CASSEASPGDNEQFF.

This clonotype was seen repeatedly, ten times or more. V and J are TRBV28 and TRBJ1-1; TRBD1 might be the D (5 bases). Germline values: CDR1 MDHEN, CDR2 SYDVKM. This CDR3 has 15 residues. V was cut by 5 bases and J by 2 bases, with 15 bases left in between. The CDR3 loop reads CASSGEGRVNTEAFF. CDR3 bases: TGTGCCAGCAGTGGGGAGGGGAGAGTAAACACTGAAGCTTTCTTT.

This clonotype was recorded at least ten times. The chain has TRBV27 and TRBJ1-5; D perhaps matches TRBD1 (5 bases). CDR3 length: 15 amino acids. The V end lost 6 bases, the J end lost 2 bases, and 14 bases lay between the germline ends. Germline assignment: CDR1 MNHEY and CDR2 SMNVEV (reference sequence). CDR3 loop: CASRYQGLGNQPQHF. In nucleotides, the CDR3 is TGTGCCAGCAGGTACCAGGGATTGGGCAATCAGCCCCAGCATTTT.

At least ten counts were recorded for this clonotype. CDR3 sequence: CSGHPGRALETQYF. CDR3 sequence (DNA): TGCAGTGGTCACCCCGGGAGGGCCTTGGAGACCCAGTACTTC. The rearrangement uses TRBV20-1 and TRBJ2-5; 8 bases are a match to TRBD2. The CDR3 totals 14 residues. V dropped 7 bases and J dropped 5; count of bases not matched to a gene: 12. Looked up from germline, CDR1 is DFQATT and CDR2 is SNEGSKA (reference sequence).

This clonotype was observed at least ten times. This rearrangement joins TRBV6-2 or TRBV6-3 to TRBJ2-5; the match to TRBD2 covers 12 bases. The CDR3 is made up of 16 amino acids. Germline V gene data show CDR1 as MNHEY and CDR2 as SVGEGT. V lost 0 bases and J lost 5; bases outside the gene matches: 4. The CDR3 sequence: CASSYSLAGGLETQYF. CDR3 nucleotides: TGTGCCAGCAGTTACTCACTAGCGGGAGGCTTGGAGACCCAGTACTTC.

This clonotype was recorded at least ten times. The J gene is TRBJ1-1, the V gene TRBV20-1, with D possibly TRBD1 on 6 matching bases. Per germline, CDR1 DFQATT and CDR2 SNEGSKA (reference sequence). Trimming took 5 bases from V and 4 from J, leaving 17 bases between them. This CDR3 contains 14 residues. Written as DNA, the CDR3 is TGCAGTGCTCGTGACCAACAGGGAGGCACTGAAGCTTTCTTT. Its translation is CSARDQQGGTEAFF.

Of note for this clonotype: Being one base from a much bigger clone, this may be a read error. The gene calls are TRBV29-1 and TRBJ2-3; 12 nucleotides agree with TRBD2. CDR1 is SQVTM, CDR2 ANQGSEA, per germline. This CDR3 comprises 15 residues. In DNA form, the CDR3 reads TGCAGAGCCGTCGGACTAGCGGGACCGTCAGATACGCAGTATTTT. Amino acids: CRAVGLAGPSDTQYF.